Sequencing of this TCR beta chain was carried out in a study of T cells in Graves' hyperthyroidism and ophthalmopathy. About the research overall: Peripheral blood was drawn at first diagnosis, prior to all treatment.

Germline loops: CDR1 MNHEY, CDR2 SVGEGT. The CDR3 is 13 residues long. Comment on this clonotype: An end of the junction differs from the germline gene, which may be a read error.

TCR beta CDR3 regions were amplified from RNA. HTBI primers were the set used in a first-round RT-PCR of the TCR CDR3. Via MiXCR, TCRdb re-called the multiplex PCR reads, giving one row per CDR3 protein. The sample holds hundreds of thousands of distinct CDR3 sequences, 18% seen once. A patient was excluded if there was uncontrolled infection, other autoimmune disease, pregnancy or lactation. The source material was blood. The receptor comes from a woman aged 45-65 years with Graves' hyperthyroidism that later progressed to Graves' ophthalmopathy. This rearrangement joins TRBV6-2 or TRBV6-3 to TRBJ1-1; D might be TRBD1 (6 bases). The chain's CDR3 is CASSLTGNTEALF. CDR3 coding DNA: TGTGCCAGCAGCCTCACAGGGAACACTGAAGCTCTCTTT.